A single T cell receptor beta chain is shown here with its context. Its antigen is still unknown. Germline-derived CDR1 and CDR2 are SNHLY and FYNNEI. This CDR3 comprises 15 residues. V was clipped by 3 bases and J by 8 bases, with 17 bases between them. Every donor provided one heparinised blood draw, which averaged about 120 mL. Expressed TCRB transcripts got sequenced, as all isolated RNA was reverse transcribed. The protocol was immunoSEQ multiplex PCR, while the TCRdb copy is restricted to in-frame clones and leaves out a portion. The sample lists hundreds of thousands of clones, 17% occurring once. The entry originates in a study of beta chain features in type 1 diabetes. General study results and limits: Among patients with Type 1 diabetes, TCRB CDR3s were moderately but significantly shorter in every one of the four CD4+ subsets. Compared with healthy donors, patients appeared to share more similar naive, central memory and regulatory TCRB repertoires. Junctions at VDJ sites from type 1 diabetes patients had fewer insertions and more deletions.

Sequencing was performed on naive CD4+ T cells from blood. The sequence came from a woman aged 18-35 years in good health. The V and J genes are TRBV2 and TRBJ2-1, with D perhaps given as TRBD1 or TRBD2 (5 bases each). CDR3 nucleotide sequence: TGTGCCAGCAGTGACGAGGCCTCCCTGGGGGATGAGCAGTTCTTC. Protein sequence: CASSDEASLGDEQFF.